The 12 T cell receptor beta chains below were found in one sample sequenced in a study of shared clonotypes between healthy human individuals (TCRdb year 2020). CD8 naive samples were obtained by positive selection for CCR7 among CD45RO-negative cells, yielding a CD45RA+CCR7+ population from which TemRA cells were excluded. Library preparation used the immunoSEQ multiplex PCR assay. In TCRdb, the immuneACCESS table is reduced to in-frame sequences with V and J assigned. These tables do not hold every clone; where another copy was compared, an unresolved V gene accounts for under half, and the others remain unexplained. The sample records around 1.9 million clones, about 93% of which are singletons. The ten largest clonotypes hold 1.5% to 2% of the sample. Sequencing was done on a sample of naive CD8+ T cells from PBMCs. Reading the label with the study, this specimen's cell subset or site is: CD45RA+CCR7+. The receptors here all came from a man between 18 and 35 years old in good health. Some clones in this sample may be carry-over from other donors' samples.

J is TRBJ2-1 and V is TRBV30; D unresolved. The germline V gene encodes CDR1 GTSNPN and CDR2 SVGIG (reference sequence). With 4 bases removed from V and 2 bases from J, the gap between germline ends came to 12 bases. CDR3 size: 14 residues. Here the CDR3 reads CAWIRPATYNEQFF. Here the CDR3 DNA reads TGTGCCTGGATTCGACCCGCGACCTACAATGAGCAGTTCTTC.

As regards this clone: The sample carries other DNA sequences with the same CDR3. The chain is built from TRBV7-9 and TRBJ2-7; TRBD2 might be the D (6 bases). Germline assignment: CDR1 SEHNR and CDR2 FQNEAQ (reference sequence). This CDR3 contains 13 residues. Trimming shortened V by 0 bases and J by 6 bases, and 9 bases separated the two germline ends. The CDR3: CASSLAPGGEQYF. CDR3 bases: TGTGCCAGCAGCTTAGCCCCCGGGGGCGAGCAGTACTTC.

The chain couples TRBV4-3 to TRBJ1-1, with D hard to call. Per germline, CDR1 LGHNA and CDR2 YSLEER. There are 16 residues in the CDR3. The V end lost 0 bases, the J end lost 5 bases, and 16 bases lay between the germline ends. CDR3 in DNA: TGCGCCAGCAGCCAAGACGGGGAAGGACCGGGGACTGAAGCTTTCTTT. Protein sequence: CASSQDGEGPGTEAFF.

Here the CDR3 DNA reads TGTGCCAGCAGCGTAGTAGAAGGCGGGAGGGCCTTCGGGAACACCGGGGAGCTGTTTTTT. The encoded protein is CASSVVEGGRAFGNTGELFF. The gene calls are TRBV9 and TRBJ2-2; TRBD2 agrees at 9 bases. V trimming: 0 bases; J trimming: 1 base; junction bases outside the gene matches: 13. Germline V CDR1 and CDR2: SGDLS, YYNGEE. The CDR3 is made up of 20 amino acids.

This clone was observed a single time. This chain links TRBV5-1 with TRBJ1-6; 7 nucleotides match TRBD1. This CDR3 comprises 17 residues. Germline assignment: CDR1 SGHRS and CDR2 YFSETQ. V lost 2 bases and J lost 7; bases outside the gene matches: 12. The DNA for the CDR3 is TGCGCCAGCAGCTTCGGGACGACAGGGCCGTTCAATTCACCCCTCCACTTT. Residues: CASSFGTTGPFNSPLHF. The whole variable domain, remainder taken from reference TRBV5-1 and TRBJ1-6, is KAGVTQTPRYLIKTRGQQVTLSCSPISGHRSVSWYQQTPGQGLQFLFEYFSETQRNKGNFPGRFSGRQFSNSRSEMNVSTLELGDSALYLCASSFGTTGPFNSPLHFGNGTRLTVT.

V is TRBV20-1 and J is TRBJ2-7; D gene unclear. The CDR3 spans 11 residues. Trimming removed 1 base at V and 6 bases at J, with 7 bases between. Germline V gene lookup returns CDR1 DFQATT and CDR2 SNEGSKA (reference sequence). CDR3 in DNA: TGCAGTGCTAGAGTGCTTACCGAGCAGTACTTC. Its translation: CSARVLTEQYF.

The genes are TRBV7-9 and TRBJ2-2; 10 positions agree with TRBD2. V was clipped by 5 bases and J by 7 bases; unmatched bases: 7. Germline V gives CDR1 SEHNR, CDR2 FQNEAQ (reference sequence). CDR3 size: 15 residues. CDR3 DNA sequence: TGTGCCAGCAGCCTCCTAGCGGGAGTCGTCGGGGAGCTGTTTTTT. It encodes CASSLLAGVVGELFF.

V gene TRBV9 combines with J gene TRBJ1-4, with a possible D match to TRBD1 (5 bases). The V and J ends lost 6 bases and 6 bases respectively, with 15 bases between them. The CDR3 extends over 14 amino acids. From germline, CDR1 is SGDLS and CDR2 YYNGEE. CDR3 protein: CASNNGGTYEKLFF. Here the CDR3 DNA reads TGTGCCAGCAACAATGGGGGGACTTATGAAAAACTGTTTTTT.

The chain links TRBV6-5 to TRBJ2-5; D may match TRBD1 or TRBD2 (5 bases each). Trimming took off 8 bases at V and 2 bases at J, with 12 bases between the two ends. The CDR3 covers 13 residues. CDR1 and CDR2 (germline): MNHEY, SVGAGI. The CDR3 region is CASRDGMQETQYF. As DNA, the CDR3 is TGTGCCAGCCGGGACGGAATGCAAGAGACCCAGTACTTC.

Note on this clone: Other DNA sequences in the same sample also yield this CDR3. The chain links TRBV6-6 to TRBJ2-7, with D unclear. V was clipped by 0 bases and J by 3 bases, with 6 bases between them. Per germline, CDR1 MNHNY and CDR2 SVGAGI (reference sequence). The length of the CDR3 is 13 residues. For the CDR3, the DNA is TGTGCCAGCAGTTACTCGACTGGCTACGAGCAGTACTTC. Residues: CASSYSTGYEQYF.

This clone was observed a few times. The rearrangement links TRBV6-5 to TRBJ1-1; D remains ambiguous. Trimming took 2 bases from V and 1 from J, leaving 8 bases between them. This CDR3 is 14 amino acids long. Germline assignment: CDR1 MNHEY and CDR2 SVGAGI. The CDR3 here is CASSYRLGNTEAFF. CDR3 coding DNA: TGTGCCAGCAGTTACCGACTCGGGAACACTGAAGCTTTCTTT.

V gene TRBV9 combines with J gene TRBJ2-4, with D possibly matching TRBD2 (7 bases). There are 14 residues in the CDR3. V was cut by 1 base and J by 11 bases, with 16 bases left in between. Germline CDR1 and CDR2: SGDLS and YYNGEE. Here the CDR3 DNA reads TGTGCCAGCAGCGTACACCTGGGGGCGGGAGTTCAGTACTTC. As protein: CASSVHLGAGVQYF. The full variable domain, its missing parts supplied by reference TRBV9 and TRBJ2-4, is DSGVTQTPKHLITATGQRVTLRCSPRSGDLSVYWYQQSLDQGLQFLIQYYNGEERAKGNILERFSAQQFPDLHSELNLSSLELGDSALYFCASSVHLGAGVQYFGAGTRLSVL.